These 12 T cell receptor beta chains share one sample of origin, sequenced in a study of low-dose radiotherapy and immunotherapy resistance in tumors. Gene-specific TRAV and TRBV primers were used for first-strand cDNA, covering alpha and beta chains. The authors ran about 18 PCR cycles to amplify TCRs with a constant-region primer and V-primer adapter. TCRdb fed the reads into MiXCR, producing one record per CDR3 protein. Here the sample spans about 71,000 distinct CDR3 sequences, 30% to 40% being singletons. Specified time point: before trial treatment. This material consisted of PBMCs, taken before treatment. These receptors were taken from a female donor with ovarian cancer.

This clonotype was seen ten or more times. CDR3 bases: TGTGCCAGCAGCTTAACGAGTAATTACAATGAGCAGTTCTTC. Its protein is CASSLTSNYNEQFF. The chain carries TRBV7-3 and TRBJ2-1; D is unclear. This CDR3 is 14 amino acids long. V was cut by 0 bases and J by 4 bases, with 7 bases left in between. The V gene's germline CDR1 is SGHTA and CDR2 FQGTGA.

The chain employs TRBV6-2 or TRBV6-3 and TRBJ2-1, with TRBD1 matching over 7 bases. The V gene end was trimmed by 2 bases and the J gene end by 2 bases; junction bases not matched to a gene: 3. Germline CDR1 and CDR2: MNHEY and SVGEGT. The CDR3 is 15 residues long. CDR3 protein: CASSYTGTAYNEQFF. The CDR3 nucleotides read TGTGCCAGCAGTTACACAGGGACAGCCTACAATGAGCAGTTCTTC.

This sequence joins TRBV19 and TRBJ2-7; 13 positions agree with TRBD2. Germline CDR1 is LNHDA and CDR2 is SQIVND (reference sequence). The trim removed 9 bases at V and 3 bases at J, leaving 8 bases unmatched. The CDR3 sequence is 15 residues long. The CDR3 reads CASRLAGGSFYEQYF. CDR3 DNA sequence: TGTGCCAGCCGACTAGCGGGAGGTAGCTTCTACGAGCAGTACTTC.

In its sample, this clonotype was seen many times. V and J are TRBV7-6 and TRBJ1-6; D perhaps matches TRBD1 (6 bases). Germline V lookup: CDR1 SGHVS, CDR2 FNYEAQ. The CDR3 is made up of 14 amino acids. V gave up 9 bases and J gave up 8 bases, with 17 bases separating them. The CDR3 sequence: CASTSGTFDSPLHF. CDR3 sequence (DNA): TGTGCCAGTACCTCGGGGACATTTGATTCACCCCTCCACTTT.

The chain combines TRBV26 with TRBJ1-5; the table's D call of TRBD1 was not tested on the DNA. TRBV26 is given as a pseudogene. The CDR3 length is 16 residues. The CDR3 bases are TGTGCCAGCCGCCCTTCGACAGGGAGGGAAAATCAGCCCCAGCATTTT. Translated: CASRPSTGRENQPQHF.

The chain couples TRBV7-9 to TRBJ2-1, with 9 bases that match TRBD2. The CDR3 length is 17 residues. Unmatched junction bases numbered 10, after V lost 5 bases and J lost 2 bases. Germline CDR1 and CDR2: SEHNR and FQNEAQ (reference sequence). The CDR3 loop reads CASSRLGGRGAYNEQFF. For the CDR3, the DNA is TGTGCCAGCAGCCGTCTGGGCGGGAGGGGCGCCTACAATGAGCAGTTCTTC.

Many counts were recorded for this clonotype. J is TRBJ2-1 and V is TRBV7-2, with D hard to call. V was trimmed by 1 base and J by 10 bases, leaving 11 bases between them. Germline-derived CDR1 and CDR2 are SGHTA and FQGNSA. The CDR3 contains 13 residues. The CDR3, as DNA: TGTGCCAGCAGCTTAGTCCTAGTGATGGAGCAGTTCTTC. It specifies CASSLVLVMEQFF.

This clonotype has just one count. CDR3 sequence: CASNPKKTQYF. The CDR3 DNA follows: TGTGCAAGCAATCCGAAGAAGACCCAGTACTTC. The V call is TRBV12-2, the J call TRBJ2-5. TRBV12-2 is given as a pseudogene. This CDR3 contains 11 residues.

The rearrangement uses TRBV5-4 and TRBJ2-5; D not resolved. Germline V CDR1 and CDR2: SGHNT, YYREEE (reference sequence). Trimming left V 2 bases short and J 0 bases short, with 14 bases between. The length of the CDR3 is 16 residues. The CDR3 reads CASSFSGRSHQETQYF. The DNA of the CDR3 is TGTGCCAGCAGCTTTTCTGGGCGGAGCCACCAAGAGACCCAGTACTTC. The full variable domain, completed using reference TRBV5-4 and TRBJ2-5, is ETGVTQSPTHLIKTRGQQVTLRCSSQSGHNTVSWYQQALGQGPQFIFQYYREEENGRGNFPPRFSGLQFPNYSSELNVNALELDDSALYLCASSFSGRSHQETQYFGPGTRLLVL.

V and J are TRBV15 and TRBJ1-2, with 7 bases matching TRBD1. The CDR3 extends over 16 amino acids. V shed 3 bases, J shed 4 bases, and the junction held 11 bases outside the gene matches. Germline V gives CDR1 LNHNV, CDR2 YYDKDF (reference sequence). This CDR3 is CATSRTGQPLVYGYTF. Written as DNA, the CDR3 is TGTGCCACCAGCAGGACGGGACAGCCACTCGTCTATGGCTACACCTTC. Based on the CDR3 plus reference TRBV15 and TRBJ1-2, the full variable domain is DAMVIQNPRYQVTQFGKPVTLSCSQTLNHNVMYWYQQKSSQAPKLLFHYYDKDFNNEADTPDNFQSRRPNTSFCFLDIRSPGLGDTAMYLCATSRTGQPLVYGYTFGSGTRLTVV.

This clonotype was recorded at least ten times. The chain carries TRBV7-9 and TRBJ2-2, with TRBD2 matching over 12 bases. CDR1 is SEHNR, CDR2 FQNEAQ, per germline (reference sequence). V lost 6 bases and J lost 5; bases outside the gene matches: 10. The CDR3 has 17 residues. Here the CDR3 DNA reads TGTGCCAGCAGTTCAGGACTAGCGGGGATATGGACCGGGGAGCTGTTTTTT. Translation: CASSSGLAGIWTGELFF.

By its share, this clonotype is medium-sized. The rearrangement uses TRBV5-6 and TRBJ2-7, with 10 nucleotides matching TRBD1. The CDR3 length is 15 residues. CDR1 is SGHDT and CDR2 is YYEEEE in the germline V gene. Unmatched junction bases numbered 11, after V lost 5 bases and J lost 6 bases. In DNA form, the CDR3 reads TGTGCCAGCAGGTACCGGACAGGGGGGTATAGCGAGCAGTACTTC. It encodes CASRYRTGGYSEQYF.